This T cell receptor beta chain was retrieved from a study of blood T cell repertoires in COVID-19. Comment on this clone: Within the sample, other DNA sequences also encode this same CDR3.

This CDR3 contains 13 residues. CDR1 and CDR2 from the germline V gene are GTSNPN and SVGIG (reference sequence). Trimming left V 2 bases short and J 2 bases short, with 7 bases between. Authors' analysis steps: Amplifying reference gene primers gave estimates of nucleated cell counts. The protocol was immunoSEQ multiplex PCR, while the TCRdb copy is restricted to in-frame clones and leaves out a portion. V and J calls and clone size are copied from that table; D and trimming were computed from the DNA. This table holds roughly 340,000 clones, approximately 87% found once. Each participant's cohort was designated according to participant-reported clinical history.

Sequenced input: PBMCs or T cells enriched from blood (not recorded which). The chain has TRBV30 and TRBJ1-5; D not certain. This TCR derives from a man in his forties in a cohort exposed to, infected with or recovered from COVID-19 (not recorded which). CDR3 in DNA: TGTGCCTGGAGTCCCGGGGGCAATCAGCCCCAGCATTTT. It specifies CAWSPGGNQPQHF.